The 11 T cell receptor beta chains below come from one sample, sequenced in a study of T cell repertoires in cytomegalovirus infection. For these receptors, no antigen is known. TCRdb fed the reads into MiXCR, producing one record per CDR3 protein. Among roughly 310,000 distinct CDR3 sequences listed, about 29% were seen once. The starting material was cultured PBMCs, obtained from culture after CMV antigen stimulation. Receptor source: a human donor in good health (CMV status not recorded). Some clones in this sample may be carry-over from other donors' samples.

The chain employs TRBV20-1 and TRBJ1-1; unclear D gene. The CDR3 loop spans 14 amino acids. Germline values: CDR1 DFQATT, CDR2 SNEGSKA (reference sequence). V lost 0 bases, J lost 0 bases, and 8 bases lay in between. The CDR3 sequence is CSARDPRMNTEAFF. CDR3 nucleotides: TGCAGTGCTAGAGATCCGAGGATGAACACTGAAGCTTTCTTT.

This rearrangement joins TRBV12-3 or TRBV12-4 to TRBJ1-5, with D uncertain. The germline V and J ends were trimmed by 2 bases and 6 bases, with 8 bases remaining between them. The CDR3 runs 13 residues. The CDR3 DNA follows: TGTGCCAGCAGTTTAATGGTTGGTCAGCCCCAGCATTTT. Protein: CASSLMVGQPQHF.

V and J are TRBV12-3 or TRBV12-4 and TRBJ2-4; 9 nucleotides align to TRBD1. This CDR3 contains 14 residues. The junction had 5 bases not matched to a gene; V was cut back by 6 bases and J by 5 bases. The CDR3 nucleotides read TGTGCCAGCAGAGCGACAGGGGGTGAAAACATTCAGTACTTC. Translated: CASRATGGENIQYF.

The chain links TRBV5-5 to TRBJ1-5; D gene uncertain. V was clipped by 1 base and J by 0 bases, with 11 bases between them. The CDR3 extends over 16 amino acids. Germline CDR1 and CDR2: SGHKS and YYEKEE (reference sequence). The CDR3 here is CASSLLVGSSNQPQHF. The CDR3 DNA reads TGTGCCAGCAGCTTGCTCGTCGGATCTAGCAATCAGCCCCAGCATTTT.

The J gene is TRBJ1-2, the V gene TRBV7-3, with D unresolved. The CDR3 has 14 amino acids. Germline CDR1 SGHTA, CDR2 FQGTGA. V lost 5 bases and J 8 bases, leaving 18 bases between the germline ends. The CDR3 protein is CASSPRPGGVGYTF. The CDR3 bases are TGTGCCAGCAGCCCAAGGCCCGGAGGAGTAGGCTACACCTTC.

CDR3 DNA: TGTGCCAGCAGCTTGGGTGTGGGACAGGGGAACACTGAAGCTTTCTTT. Protein product: CASSLGVGQGNTEAFF. V usage is TRBV5-5 and J usage is TRBJ1-1, with 9 bases lining up with TRBD1. J lost 1 base, V lost 0 bases, and 4 bases had no gene match. The germline gives CDR1 SGHKS, CDR2 YYEKEE (reference sequence). The CDR3 has 16 amino acids.

This clonotype was detected a few times. The CDR3 DNA follows: TGTGCCAGCAGCCGTCTAGCGGGAGGATATACCGGGGAGCTGTTTTTT. Protein product: CASSRLAGGYTGELFF. This chain joins TRBV28 and TRBJ2-2; 11 bases align to TRBD2. Germline loops: CDR1 MDHEN, CDR2 SYDVKM. CDR3 length: 16 residues. Germline trimming cut 6 bases from V and 5 bases from J; bases unmatched to any gene: 8.

The chain has TRBV7-9 and TRBJ1-1; 8 bases line up with TRBD1. Germline CDR1 SEHNR, CDR2 FQNEAQ (reference sequence). With 6 bases clipped from V and 2 bases from J, the junction kept 11 bases outside the gene matches. The CDR3 consists of 16 residues. This CDR3 is CASRPPIQGENTEAFF. The CDR3 region has the DNA TGTGCCAGCAGGCCTCCTATACAGGGGGAAAACACTGAAGCTTTCTTT.

The chain is built from TRBV28 and TRBJ2-7; a possible D gene is TRBD2 (5 bases). Trimming removed 3 bases from V and 1 base from J, with 22 bases in between. The CDR3 spans 18 residues. The germline V gene encodes CDR1 MDHEN and CDR2 SYDVKM. This CDR3 reads CASSFDLPGLRASYEQYF. The CDR3 region has the DNA TGTGCCAGCAGTTTTGATCTCCCCGGACTCCGGGCGTCCTACGAGCAGTACTTC.

The chain joins TRBV11-3 to TRBJ2-5; TRBD2 matches at 12 bases. V dropped 1 base and J dropped 5; count of bases not matched to a gene: 8. The CDR3 is 17 amino acids. Germline V CDR1 and CDR2: SGHNT, YENEEA. The CDR3 region is CASSLASTSGSSETQYF. The CDR3 DNA sequence: TGTGCCAGCAGCTTAGCCTCGACTAGCGGGAGTTCTGAGACCCAGTACTTC.

This clonotype was counted between two and nine times. The chain has TRBV19 and TRBJ1-2; 7 bases are shared with TRBD1. CDR3 length: 15 amino acids. Germline CDR1 is LNHDA and CDR2 is SQIVND (reference sequence). V lost 4 bases to trimming and J lost 2 bases; unmatched junction nucleotides: 7. The CDR3 spells CASSTWTGQNYGYTF. The CDR3 DNA is TGTGCCAGTAGTACCTGGACAGGCCAGAACTATGGCTACACCTTC.